Listed below are T cell receptor beta chains from one sample, sequenced in a study of a mutant IDH1 vaccine in newly diagnosed glioma. TCRdb's copy holds only in-frame clones and misses some; the assay was immunoSEQ multiplex PCR. Counted here are about 21,000 clones, approximately 85% occurring once; the ten biggest clones make up approximately 5%. The source was PBMCs, collected from a glioma patient treated with radiotherapy, temozolomide or both. Receptors originate from a middle-aged man with glioma. Both conserved end residues are part of each CDR3. A D gene is named only where the DNA matches it firmly. Only some rows state a clone size, as once, few, many or a class for expanded clones.

TRBV28	-	TRBJ2-1	-	CASSLVNGNEQFF	TGTGCCAGCAGTTTGGTCAACGGTAATGAGCAGTTCTTC
TRBV7-7	-	TRBJ2-2	-	CASSPAVAGELFF	TGTGCTAGCAGTCCTGCCGTGGCCGGGGAGCTGTTTTTT
TRBV5-1	once	TRBJ2-2	-	CASSLDGTANTGELFF	TGCGCCAGCAGCTTGGATGGGACCGCGAACACCGGGGAGCTGTTTTTT
TRBV21-1	-	TRBJ1-5	-	CASSKGGDRGFRNQPQHF	TGTGCCAGCAGCAAAGGGGGAGACAGGGGATTTCGCAATCAGCCCCAGCATTTT
TRBV4-3	-	TRBJ2-3	TRBD2	CASSQRGRGRGPSGSRPDTQYF	TGCGCCAGCAGCCAAAGGGGGAGGGGCAGGGGGCCTAGCGGGAGCCGTCCAGATACGCAGTATTTT
TRBV6-1	-	TRBJ2-6	-	CASIRAGANVLTF	TGTGCCAGCATCAGGGCTGGGGCCAACGTCCTGACTTTC
TRBV5-8	-	TRBJ2-7	-	CASSFPGGPLGTYEQYF	TGTGCCAGCAGCTTTCCGGGCGGGCCTCTAGGGACCTACGAGCAGTACTTC
TRBV4-3	-	TRBJ2-1	-	CASSHRFLPDEQFF	TGCGCCAGCAGCCACAGATTCCTGCCCGATGAGCAGTTCTTC
TRBV7-9	-	TRBJ1-3	-	CASSLGDTFSGNTIYF	TGTGCCAGCAGCTTGGGGGACACCTTCTCTGGAAACACCATATATTTT
TRBV25-1	-	TRBJ1-4	-	CASRGGPGEEKLFF	TGTGCCAGTCGAGGGGGGCCTGGAGAGGAAAAACTGTTTTTT
TRBV7-9	once	TRBJ1-4	-	CASSLKEKLFF	TGTGCCAGCAGCTTAAAGGAAAAACTGTTTTTT
TRBV4-1	-	TRBJ1-2	TRBD1	CASSQEGQVYGYTF	TGCGCCAGCAGCCAAGAGGGACAGGTCTATGGCTACACCTTC
TRBV5-1	-	TRBJ1-5	-	CASSLGTGVNQPQHF	TGCGCCAGCAGCTTGGGGACGGGGGTCAATCAGCCCCAGCATTTT
TRBV5-4	once	TRBJ1-2	TRBD1	CASSPGQGFNGYTF	TGTGCCAGCAGCCCGGGACAGGGATTTAATGGCTACACCTTC
TRBV7-8	-	TRBJ1-1	-	CASSSVGRPGAEAFF	TGTGCCAGCAGCTCCGTAGGACGCCCGGGGGCTGAAGCTTTCTTT
TRBV6-6	once	TRBJ1-5	-	CASSSTGSQPQHF	TGTGCCAGCAGTTCTACAGGGAGTCAGCCCCAGCATTTT
TRBV5-1	-	TRBJ1-5	TRBD1	CASSTGEGDQPQHF	TGCGCCAGCAGTACAGGGGAGGGAGATCAGCCCCAGCATTTT
TRBV7-8	-	TRBJ1-2	-	CASSLGAGRDYGYTF	TGTGCCAGCAGCTTAGGAGCTGGCAGGGACTATGGCTACACCTTC
TRBV7-2	-	TRBJ2-3	-	CASSPRGYRQDTQYF	TGTGCCAGCAGCCCCAGAGGGTACCGGCAGGATACGCAGTATTTT
TRBV7-9	-	TRBJ2-1	-	CASSPDVSYNEQFF	TGTGCCAGCAGCCCCGACGTCTCCTACAATGAGCAGTTCTTC
TRBV5-1	-	TRBJ2-5	TRBD1	CASSLTGTAQETQYF	TGCGCCAGCAGCTTGACCGGGACAGCACAAGAGACCCAGTACTTC
TRBV5-1	-	TRBJ1-2	-	CASRRSGTNYGYTF	TGCGCCAGCAGACGATCAGGGACTAACTATGGCTACACCTTC
TRBV6-5	-	TRBJ1-1	-	CASRQGTEAFF	TGTGCCAGCAGACAGGGTACTGAAGCTTTCTTT
TRBV5-4	-	TRBJ2-3	-	CASSLLPDTDTQYF	TGTGCCAGCAGCTTGTTACCAGACACAGATACGCAGTATTTT
TRBV27	-	TRBJ1-3	-	CASSPWGAGNTIYF	TGTGCCAGCAGTCCATGGGGAGCTGGAAACACCATATATTTT
TRBV19	-	TRBJ2-3	TRBD1	CASRTGFESDTQYF	TGTGCCAGTAGGACAGGGTTTGAATCAGATACGCAGTATTTT
TRBV5-6	-	TRBJ1-5	-	CASSSGGAQNQPQHF	TGTGCCAGCAGCTCTGGGGGCGCCCAGAATCAGCCCCAGCATTTT
TRBV18	-	TRBJ2-7	-	CASSPGPGSYEQYF	TGTGCCAGCTCACCAGGACCGGGCTCCTACGAGCAGTACTTC
TRBV13	once	TRBJ2-5	TRBD2	CASSLEASGRGETQYF	TGTGCCAGCAGCTTAGAGGCTAGCGGGAGGGGCGAGACCCAGTACTTC
TRBV6-4	-	TRBJ1-4	TRBD1	CASSPGTGDLPEKLFF	TGTGCCAGCAGTCCCGGGACAGGGGACCTCCCTGAAAAACTGTTTTTT
TRBV4-1	-	TRBJ1-2	-	CASNSVWTALNGYTF	TGCGCCAGCAACTCAGTCTGGACAGCCTTAAATGGCTACACCTTC
TRBV19	-	TRBJ1-2	-	CASSISLGTRYGYTF	TGTGCCAGTAGTATTTCGCTCGGGACCCGTTATGGCTACACCTTC
TRBV7-2	-	TRBJ1-6	-	CASSLQYNSPLHF	TGTGCCAGCAGCTTACAGTATAATTCACCCCTCCACTTT
TRBV7-9	-	TRBJ1-4	-	CASSDNGVGEKLFF	TGTGCCAGCAGCGATAATGGGGTGGGGGAAAAACTGTTTTTT
TRBV10-3	-	TRBJ2-5	-	CAISDPGQYQETQYF	TGTGCCATCAGTGATCCGGGTCAGTACCAAGAGACCCAGTACTTC
TRBV5-5	-	TRBJ1-2	-	CASSHAAGANYGYTF	TGTGCCAGCAGCCACGCAGCAGGCGCTAACTATGGCTACACCTTC
TRBV19	-	TRBJ1-3	-	CASSQTVTGNTIYF	TGTGCCAGTAGTCAAACAGTAACTGGAAACACCATATATTTT
TRBV5-4	-	TRBJ2-7	-	CASSFSGSPYEQYF	TGTGCCAGCAGCTTCTCGGGAAGCCCCTACGAGCAGTACTTC
TRBV5-1	-	TRBJ1-1	-	CASSLWTGNTEAFF	TGCGCCAGCAGCTTGTGGACTGGAAACACTGAAGCTTTCTTT
TRBV25-1	-	TRBJ2-7	-	CASSRGPPYEQYF	TGTGCCAGCTCCAGGGGCCCCCCCTACGAGCAGTACTTC
TRBV5-1	-	TRBJ2-2	-	CASSLGADPNTGELFF	TGCGCCAGCAGCTTAGGGGCAGACCCGAACACCGGGGAGCTGTTTTTT
TRBV6-4	once	TRBJ2-3	TRBD2	CASSETSGLTCTDTQYF	TGTGCCAGCAGTGAGACTAGCGGGTTAACGTGCACAGATACGCAGTATTTT
TRBV7-2	-	TRBJ1-4	-	CASSAAGTENEKLFF	TGTGCCAGCAGCGCAGCAGGGACCGAGAATGAAAAACTGTTTTTT
TRBV10-3	-	TRBJ2-3	TRBD2	CAISERGDSTDTQYF	TGTGCCATCAGTGAGCGGGGGGATAGCACAGATACGCAGTATTTT
TRBV10-3	-	TRBJ1-2	-	CAISDNGAGGYTF	TGTGCCATCAGTGATAACGGAGCAGGTGGCTACACCTTC
TRBV28	few	TRBJ2-1	TRBD2	CASSLSSGRRGNEQFF	TGTGCCAGCAGTTTATCGAGCGGGAGAAGGGGGAATGAGCAGTTCTTC
TRBV11-2	-	TRBJ2-7	-	CASSIEVTARSYEQYF	TGTGCCAGCAGCATCGAGGTAACAGCCCGCTCCTACGAGCAGTACTTC
TRBV6-4	-	TRBJ2-3	-	CASSDTFRNTQYF	TGTGCCAGCAGTGACACGTTCAGAAATACGCAGTATTTT
TRBV27	-	TRBJ1-3	-	CASSFDGSPGNTIYF	TGTGCCAGCAGTTTCGACGGCAGCCCTGGAAACACCATATATTTT
TRBV7-6	-	TRBJ1-1	-	CASSLAGTTEAFF	TGTGCCAGCAGCTTAGCGGGGACCACTGAAGCTTTCTTT
TRBV25-1	once	TRBJ2-7	TRBD1	CASSPRGLARSSYEQYF	TGTGCCAGCAGCCCAAGGGGGCTAGCTAGGTCCAGCTACGAGCAGTACTTC
TRBV30	-	TRBJ1-3	-	CAWGQYSGNTIYF	TGTGCCTGGGGACAGTACTCTGGAAACACCATATATTTT
TRBV7-9	-	TRBJ1-3	-	CASSLRDPAADTIYF	TGTGCCAGCAGCTTACGGGATCCGGCGGCTGACACCATATATTTT
TRBV19	-	TRBJ2-3	-	CASSMGAFLGADTQYF	TGTGCCAGTAGTATGGGGGCCTTTCTAGGGGCAGATACGCAGTATTTT
TRBV25-1	-	TRBJ1-2	-	CASSVEDSPFDGYTF	TGTGCCAGCAGTGTGGAGGACAGCCCGTTCGACGGCTACACCTTC
TRBV7-2	-	TRBJ2-7	-	CASSFDGMGYEQYF	TGTGCCAGCAGCTTTGACGGGATGGGCTACGAGCAGTACTTC
TRBV4-1	-	TRBJ2-5	-	CASSQDTGVERQETQYF	TGCGCCAGCAGCCAAGATACAGGAGTGGAGAGGCAAGAGACCCAGTACTTC
TRBV25-1	-	TRBJ1-5	TRBD1	CASSRTGHQPQHF	TGTGCCAGCAGTAGGACAGGCCATCAGCCCCAGCATTTT
TRBV2	-	TRBJ1-2	-	CASSVHGPGYTF	TGTGCCAGCAGTGTCCACGGTCCTGGCTACACCTTC